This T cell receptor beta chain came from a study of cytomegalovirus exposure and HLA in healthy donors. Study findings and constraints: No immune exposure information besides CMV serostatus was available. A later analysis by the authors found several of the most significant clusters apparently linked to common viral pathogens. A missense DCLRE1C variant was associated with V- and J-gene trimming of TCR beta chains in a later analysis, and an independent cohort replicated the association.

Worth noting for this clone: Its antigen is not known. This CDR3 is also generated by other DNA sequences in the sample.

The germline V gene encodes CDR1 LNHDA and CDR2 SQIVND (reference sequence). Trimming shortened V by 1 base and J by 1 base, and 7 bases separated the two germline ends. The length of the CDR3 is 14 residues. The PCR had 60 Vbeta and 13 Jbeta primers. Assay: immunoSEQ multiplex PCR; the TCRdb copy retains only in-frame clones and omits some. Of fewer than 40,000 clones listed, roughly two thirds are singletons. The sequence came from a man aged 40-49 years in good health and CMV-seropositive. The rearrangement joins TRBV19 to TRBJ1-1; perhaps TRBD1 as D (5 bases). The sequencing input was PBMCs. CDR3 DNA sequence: TGTGCCAGTAGTATAGGGCAGGGGAACACTGAAGCTTTCTTT. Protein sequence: CASSIGQGNTEAFF.